These 30 T cell receptor beta chains share one sample of origin, sequenced in a study of long-term antiretroviral therapy in people with HIV. The immunoSEQ assay was v3.0, run at survey level. Measured with immunoSEQ multiplex PCR; TCRdb has only the in-frame clones, and not every one. The table has 35,000 to 45,000 clones, 82% seen once. This sample comprised unsorted PBMCs, obtained 0.3 years after starting antiretroviral therapy. These receptors were taken from a man aged 18 to 29 with HIV.

The CDR3 region is CASSEQPGTGSNSPLHF. The CDR3 DNA reads as TGTGCCAGCTCAGAACAACCCGGGACAGGGTCTAATTCACCCCTCCACTTT. V gene TRBV18 combines with J gene TRBJ1-6; 9 positions agree with TRBD1. The CDR3 is made up of 17 amino acids. V was pared by 5 bases and J by 6 bases, with 11 bases of the junction left unmatched. Germline V gives CDR1 KGHSH, CDR2 LQKENI. Drawing the rest from reference TRBV18 and TRBJ1-6, the complete variable domain is NAGVMQNPRHLVRRRGQEARLRCSPMKGHSHVYWYRQLPEEGLKFMVYLQKENIIDESGMPKERFSAEFPKEGPSILRIQQVVRGDSAAYFCASSEQPGTGSNSPLHFGNGTRLTVT.

In its sample, this clone was seen a few times. One end of the junction is discordant with germline, which a read error may explain. V usage is TRBV4-1 and J usage is TRBJ2-7; D perhaps matches TRBD1 (6 bases). The germline CDR1 and CDR2 sequences are MGHRA and YSYEKL. CDR3 size: 16 residues. The chain's CDR3 is CASSQVVPQVGGRLDF. In DNA, the CDR3 is TGCGCCAGCAGCCAAGTCGTTCCCCAGGTAGGGGGACGGTTGGACTTC.

The genes are TRBV7-3 and TRBJ1-5; no clear D. The CDR3 length is 13 residues. CDR1 SGHTA and CDR2 FQGTGA come from the germline V gene. Trimming pared 3 bases from V and 6 bases from J, leaving 9 bases between. CDR3 in DNA: TGTGCCAGCAGCTTGGGGTTGAGTCAGCCCCAGCATTTT. Amino acids: CASSLGLSQPQHF. Supplemented by reference TRBV7-3 and TRBJ1-5, the full variable domain reads GAGVSQTPSNKVTEKGKYVELRCDPISGHTALYWYRQSLGQGPEFLIYFQGTGAADDSGLPNDRFFAVRPEGSVSTLKIQRTERGDSAVYLCASSLGLSQPQHFGDGTRLSIL.

The chain carries TRBV5-4 and TRBJ1-1, with 11 positions matching TRBD1. The CDR3 covers 15 residues. Per the germline V gene, CDR1 is SGHNT and CDR2 is YYREEE (reference sequence). V was pared by 1 base and J by 10 bases, with 9 bases of the junction left unmatched. This chain's CDR3 is CASSLTAGQGARAFF. DNA of the CDR3: TGTGCCAGCAGCTTGACGGCCGGACAGGGGGCTCGAGCTTTCTTT.

This clone is labeled medium-sized. The chain has TRBV4-1 and TRBJ2-7; TRBD1 might be the D (5 bases). The CDR3 totals 15 residues. Trimming pared 3 bases from V and 2 bases from J, leaving 14 bases between. Per germline, CDR1 MGHRA and CDR2 YSYEKL. In DNA form, the CDR3 reads TGCGCCAGCAGCCAGGAAGGAACAGGAGCCTACGAGCAGTACTTC. This translates into CASSQEGTGAYEQYF.

The chain carries TRBV5-1 and TRBJ2-2, with TRBD2 matching over 16 bases. The CDR3 runs to 20 residues. The germline V gene encodes CDR1 SGHRS and CDR2 YFSETQ. The trim removed 4 bases at V and 5 bases at J, leaving 14 bases unmatched. This chain's CDR3 is CASSRTPGLAGGRGTGELFF. The DNA of the CDR3 is TGCGCCAGCAGCCGAACACCGGGACTAGCGGGAGGGCGGGGAACCGGGGAGCTGTTTTTT. The full variable domain, completed using reference TRBV5-1 and TRBJ2-2, is KAGVTQTPRYLIKTRGQQVTLSCSPISGHRSVSWYQQTPGQGLQFLFEYFSETQRNKGNFPGRFSGRQFSNSRSEMNVSTLELGDSALYLCASSRTPGLAGGRGTGELFFGEGSRLTVL.

This chain links TRBV27 with TRBJ2-3; 10 bases line up with TRBD2. The CDR3 runs to 14 residues. The germline V gene has CDR1 MNHEY and CDR2 SMNVEV (reference sequence). The junction had 6 bases not matched to a gene; V was cut back by 8 bases and J by 4 bases. The CDR3 sequence: CASRLAGVSDTQYF. DNA for the CDR3: TGTGCCAGCCGTCTAGCGGGAGTGTCAGATACGCAGTATTTT.

V usage is TRBV7-2 and J usage is TRBJ2-3; no clear D gene. V shed 5 bases and J shed 0 bases, with 9 bases lying between them. The germline CDR1 and CDR2 sequences are SGHTA and FQGNSA. The CDR3 runs to 14 residues. This CDR3 is CASSPGRSTDTQYF. CDR3 DNA: TGTGCCAGCAGCCCCGGACGGAGCACAGATACGCAGTATTTT.

The chain couples TRBV27 to TRBJ2-5; D is perhaps TRBD2 (5 bases). Trimming cost V 5 bases and J 2 bases, with 21 bases left between them. This CDR3 comprises 17 residues. Germline V lookup: CDR1 MNHEY, CDR2 SMNVEV (reference sequence). The CDR3 reads CASSPYSRVRGQETQYF. The CDR3 coding sequence is TGTGCCAGCAGTCCCTACTCAAGAGTCCGGGGTCAAGAGACCCAGTACTTC.

The gene calls are TRBV5-1 and TRBJ1-6, with 10 bases aligning to TRBD1. CDR3 length equals 18 residues. Unmatched junction bases numbered 13, after V lost 1 base and J lost 9 bases. Germline V gene sequence: CDR1 SGHRS, CDR2 YFSETQ. CDR3 nucleotides: TGCGCCAGCAGCTTGCTGGGGGGGGACAGGGGACTTGGTTCACCCCTCCACTTT. This codes for CASSLLGGDRGLGSPLHF.

V usage is TRBV5-6 and J usage is TRBJ1-2; 11 bases map to TRBD1. J was trimmed by 3 bases and V by 7 bases; bases with no gene match: 11. CDR3 length: 16 residues. Per germline, CDR1 SGHDT and CDR2 YYEEEE. The CDR3 region is CASGDGTGGVHYGYTF. In DNA form, the CDR3 reads TGTGCCAGCGGAGACGGGACAGGGGGAGTTCACTATGGCTACACCTTC.

This chain connects TRBV28 to TRBJ2-1; 8 nucleotides match TRBD2. From germline, CDR1 is MDHEN and CDR2 SYDVKM. Unmatched junction bases numbered 10, after V lost 6 bases and J lost 6 bases. This CDR3 contains 15 residues. The CDR3 loop reads CASSPVAGLGNEQFF. CDR3 DNA sequence: TGTGCCAGCAGCCCGGTAGCGGGACTGGGCAATGAGCAGTTCTTC. Full variable domain (outside the CDR3, taken from reference TRBV28 and TRBJ2-1): DVKVTQSSRYLVKRTGEKVFLECVQDMDHENMFWYRQDPGLGLRLIYFSYDVKMKEKGDIPEGYSVSREKKERFSLILESASTNQTSMYLCASSPVAGLGNEQFFGPGTRLTVL.

The V and J genes are TRBV5-1 and TRBJ2-7, with 12 bases fitting TRBD1. Germline assignment: CDR1 SGHRS and CDR2 YFSETQ. The junction had 8 bases not matched to a gene; V was cut back by 4 bases and J by 3 bases. This CDR3 has 16 amino acids. CDR3 region: CASSAFGTGGLYEQYF. In nucleotides, the CDR3 is TGCGCCAGCAGCGCCTTTGGGACAGGGGGCCTCTACGAGCAGTACTTC.

The chain links TRBV25-1 to TRBJ2-1; 9 nucleotides match TRBD1. The germline gives CDR1 MGHDK, CDR2 SYGVNS. This CDR3 has 14 residues. Unmatched junction bases numbered 8, after V lost 10 bases and J lost 4 bases. CDR3 DNA sequence: TGTGCCAACGTTCAGGGACAGGGTTACAATGAGCAGTTCTTC. Translated, it gives CANVQGQGYNEQFF. Full variable domain (missing parts from reference TRBV25-1 and TRBJ2-1): EADIYQTPRYLVIGTGKKITLECSQTMGHDKMYWYQQDPGMELHLIHYSYGVNSTEKGDLSSESTVSRIRTEHFPLTLESARPSHTSQYLCANVQGQGYNEQFFGPGTRLTVL.

The chain is built from TRBV28 and TRBJ1-4; D is perhaps TRBD1 (5 bases). The germline CDR1 and CDR2 sequences are MDHEN and SYDVKM. The germline V and J ends were trimmed by 6 bases and 7 bases, with 24 bases remaining between them. This CDR3 spans 17 amino acids. The CDR3 DNA follows: TGTGCCAGCAGCAGAGAGATGGGGCCCTCCCTAGGTGAAAAACTGTTTTTT. Its protein is CASSREMGPSLGEKLFF.

This clone was counted between two and nine times. The J gene is TRBJ1-5, the V gene TRBV19; D is unclear. This CDR3 comprises 15 residues. V lost 4 bases and J lost 0, with 10 bases in between. The germline V gene has CDR1 LNHDA and CDR2 SQIVND (reference sequence). In DNA, the CDR3 is TGTGCCAGTAGTAACGGACGTCCTAGCAATCAGCCCCAGCATTTT. Protein sequence: CASSNGRPSNQPQHF.

The chain couples TRBV30 to TRBJ2-1; no clear D. Germline V gene lookup returns CDR1 GTSNPN and CDR2 SVGIG (reference sequence). The CDR3 runs 14 residues. Trimming took off 6 bases at V and 4 bases at J, with 16 bases between the two ends. CDR3 sequence: CACDRRWDYNEQFF. CDR3 nucleotides: TGTGCCTGCGACCGACGTTGGGATTACAATGAGCAGTTCTTC.

Only a few counts were recorded for this clone. The chain recombines TRBV7-3 with TRBJ1-1, with a tentative D call TRBD1 (6 bases). Germline CDR1 reads SGHTA; CDR2 reads FQGTGA. V lost 5 bases and J lost 3, with 10 bases in between. There are 13 residues in the CDR3. The CDR3 region has the DNA TGTGCCAGCAGCGAAGGGGGATACACTGAAGCTTTCTTT. Translation: CASSEGGYTEAFF.

The rearrangement links TRBV18 to TRBJ2-1; D might be TRBD1 (6 bases). The germline CDR1 and CDR2 sequences are KGHSH and LQKENI. The V end was cut by 3 bases, the J end by 6 bases, with 24 bases between. This CDR3 region has 18 residues. CDR3 amino acids: CASSPIPPSSRGSNEQFF. In DNA form, the CDR3 reads TGTGCCAGCTCACCGATACCACCCTCCTCTAGGGGGAGCAATGAGCAGTTCTTC.

The chain is built from TRBV5-5 and TRBJ2-7, with TRBD1 matching over 9 bases. In germline, CDR1 is SGHKS, CDR2 YYEKEE (reference sequence). CDR3 length: 16 amino acids. With V trimmed by 3 bases and J by 0 bases, 7 bases remained unmatched. The CDR3 spells CASSWGQGKYSYEQYF. In DNA form, the CDR3 reads TGTGCCAGCAGCTGGGGACAGGGTAAATACTCCTACGAGCAGTACTTC.

This rearrangement joins TRBV29-1 to TRBJ1-1; tentative D call: TRBD1 (5 bases). There are 14 residues in the CDR3. Germline loops: CDR1 SQVTM, CDR2 ANQGSEA. V lost 5 bases to trimming and J lost 4 bases, with 17 bases between them. As DNA, the CDR3 is TGCAGCGTTACCCTGGGGCAGGGTTCCACTGAAGCTTTCTTT. Its translation is CSVTLGQGSTEAFF.

The V gene is TRBV11-2, the J gene TRBJ2-2; maybe TRBD2 (5 bases). Trimming removed 4 bases from V and 5 bases from J, with 11 bases in between. The CDR3 length is 14 residues. Per germline, CDR1 SGHAT and CDR2 FQNNGV. This CDR3 is CASSSVRDTGELFF. For the CDR3, the DNA is TGTGCCAGCAGCTCCGTGAGGGATACCGGGGAGCTGTTTTTT.

V usage is TRBV29-1 and J usage is TRBJ2-5; tentative D call: TRBD2 (6 bases). In germline, CDR1 is SQVTM, CDR2 ANQGSEA. With 4 bases removed from V and 5 bases from J, the gap between germline ends came to 14 bases. This CDR3 comprises 13 residues. Written as DNA, the CDR3 is TGCAGCGTTGTTCCAGCGGGCACGGAGACCCAGTACTTC. It specifies CSVVPAGTETQYF.

This sequence joins TRBV30 and TRBJ1-2; D is unresolved. Germline CDR1 reads GTSNPN; CDR2 reads SVGIG (reference sequence). The V end was cut by 1 base, the J end by 2 bases, with 8 bases between. The CDR3 consists of 13 residues. This CDR3 reads CAWSAERNYGYTF. The CDR3, as DNA: TGTGCCTGGAGTGCGGAACGAAACTATGGCTACACCTTC.

This rearrangement joins TRBV4-1 to TRBJ2-7; the D is unclear. The CDR3 has 13 residues. Trimming pared 4 bases from V and 0 bases from J, leaving 7 bases between. The germline V gene encodes CDR1 MGHRA and CDR2 YSYEKL. In DNA, the CDR3 is TGCGCCAGCAGCCCGGGCCTCTCCTACGAGCAGTACTTC. It yields the protein CASSPGLSYEQYF.

The chain is built from TRBV9 and TRBJ1-5, with no clear D. Trimming pared 0 bases from V and 3 bases from J, leaving 10 bases between. The germline V gene encodes CDR1 SGDLS and CDR2 YYNGEE. The CDR3 totals 15 residues. The CDR3: CASSVEGVANQPQHF. The DNA of the CDR3 is TGTGCCAGCAGCGTAGAAGGCGTTGCCAATCAGCCCCAGCATTTT.

The genes are TRBV9 and TRBJ2-7; D not certain. The V and J ends lost 3 bases and 2 bases respectively, with 15 bases between them. CDR1 and CDR2 from the germline V gene are SGDLS and YYNGEE. The CDR3 contains 15 residues. CDR3 sequence (DNA): TGTGCCAGCAGCGAGGCCGGCGGCGGCGCCTACGAGCAGTACTTC. The encoded protein is CASSEAGGGAYEQYF.

The chain combines TRBV7-3 with TRBJ2-7; D is ambiguous. The CDR3 consists of 13 residues. The V gene's germline CDR1 is SGHTA and CDR2 FQGTGA. V was cut by 2 bases and J by 2 bases, with 7 bases left in between. CDR3 sequence: CASSLFPAYEQYF. DNA of the CDR3: TGTGCCAGCAGCTTATTCCCGGCCTACGAGCAGTACTTC. Looking up the rest from reference TRBV7-3 and TRBJ2-7 gives the full variable domain: GAGVSQTPSNKVTEKGKYVELRCDPISGHTALYWYRQSLGQGPEFLIYFQGTGAADDSGLPNDRFFAVRPEGSVSTLKIQRTERGDSAVYLCASSLFPAYEQYFGPGTRLTVT.

V gene TRBV10-3 combines with J gene TRBJ2-2, with 9 nucleotides matching TRBD1. The CDR3 contains 15 residues. In germline, CDR1 is ENHRY, CDR2 SYGVKD. Trimming at V came to 6 bases and at J to 5 bases, leaving 7 bases not matched to a gene. CDR3 nucleotide sequence: TGTGCCATCAGGACACCGGGACAGGGAACCGGGGAGCTGTTTTTT. Translation gives CAIRTPGQGTGELFF.

DNA of the CDR3: TGTGCCAGCAGCGATCCCCCTAGCGGGAACTACGAGCAGTACTTC. Translating it yields CASSDPPSGNYEQYF. The rearrangement uses TRBV7-9 and TRBJ2-7, with 9 bases that match TRBD2. The CDR3 runs 15 residues. Germline assignment: CDR1 SEHNR and CDR2 FQNEAQ (reference sequence). V trimming: 5 bases; J trimming: 3 bases; junction bases outside the gene matches: 8. Full variable domain (remainder filled in from reference TRBV7-9 and TRBJ2-7): DTGVSQNPRHKITKRGQNVTFRCDPISEHNRLYWYRQTLGQGPEFLTYFQNEAQLEKSRLLSDRFSAERPKGSFSTLEIQRTEQGDSAMYLCASSDPPSGNYEQYFGPGTRLTVT.